This TCR beta chain was identified during a study of identical twins. Regarding the study as a whole: Within twin pairs, the out-of-frame alpha sequences they shared showed excess low generation probability. Insertions were reduced in abundant cord blood beta clonotypes but not in memory repertoires. Conclusions were drawn cross-sectionally by statistical analysis, without following the same donors. Beta out-of-frame sequences displayed a weaker excess of sharing between twins.

As regards this clonotype: The antigen remains unidentified.

Using its own MiXCR run on the 5' RACE reads, TCRdb lists one record per CDR3 protein. The repertoire holds 1.5 million to 2 million distinct CDR3 sequences, with roughly 35% as singletons. The clonotype comes from a newborn girl in good health. Sequenced material: cord blood.

This CDR3 reads CSASVAAGSYEQYF. CDR3 sequence (DNA): TGCAGTGCTAGTGTAGCGGCCGGCTCCTACGAGCAGTACTTC. This sequence joins TRBV20-1 and TRBJ2-7; weak D call: TRBD2 (6 bases). Per germline, CDR1 DFQATT and CDR2 SNEGSKA (reference sequence). Between the trimmed V and J ends, which lost 3 bases and 0 bases, there was a span of 12 bases. This CDR3 region has 14 residues.